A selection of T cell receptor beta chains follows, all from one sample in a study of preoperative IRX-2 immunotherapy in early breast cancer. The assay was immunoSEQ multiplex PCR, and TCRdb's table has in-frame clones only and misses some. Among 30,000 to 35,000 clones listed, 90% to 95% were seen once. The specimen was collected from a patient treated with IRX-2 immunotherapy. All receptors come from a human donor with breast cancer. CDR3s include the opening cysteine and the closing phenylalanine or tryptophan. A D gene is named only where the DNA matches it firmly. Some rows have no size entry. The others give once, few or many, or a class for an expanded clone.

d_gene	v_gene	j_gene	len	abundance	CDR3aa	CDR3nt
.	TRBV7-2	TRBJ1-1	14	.	CASSLRGGSTEAFF	TGTGCCAGCAGCTTAAGGGGGGGCTCCACTGAAGCTTTCTTT
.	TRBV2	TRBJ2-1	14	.	CASSEELRNNEQFF	TGTGCCAGCAGTGAAGAACTGAGAAACAATGAGCAGTTCTTC
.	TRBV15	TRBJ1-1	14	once	CATSRGGPNTEAFF	TGTGCCACCAGCAGAGGGGGACCTAACACTGAAGCTTTCTTT
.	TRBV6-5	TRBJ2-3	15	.	CASRAQGRSTDTQYF	TGTGCCAGCAGGGCACAGGGACGTAGCACAGATACGCAGTATTTT
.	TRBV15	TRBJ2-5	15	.	CATSRDRGPQETQYF	TGTGCCACCAGCAGAGATCGAGGGCCCCAAGAGACCCAGTACTTC
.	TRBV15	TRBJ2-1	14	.	CATSRAKYPNEQFF	TGTGCCACCAGCAGAGCTAAGTACCCCAATGAGCAGTTCTTC
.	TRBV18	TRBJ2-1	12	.	CASSPGNNEQFF	TGTGCCAGCTCACCGGGGAACAATGAGCAGTTCTTC
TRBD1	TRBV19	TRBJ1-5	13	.	CASSNDRDQPQHF	TGTGCCAGTAGTAATGACAGGGATCAGCCCCAGCATTTT
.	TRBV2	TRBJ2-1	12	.	CASLATYNEQFF	TGTGCCAGCCTAGCGACCTACAATGAGCAGTTCTTC
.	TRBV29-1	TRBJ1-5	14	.	CSAADGTSSGSQHF	TGCAGCGCCGCGGATGGGACGTCTTCGGGGTCCCAGCATTTT
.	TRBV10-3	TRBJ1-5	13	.	CAITQHSNQPQHF	TGTGCCATCACCCAACATAGCAATCAGCCCCAGCATTTT
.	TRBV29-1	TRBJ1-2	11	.	CSVVHIYGYTF	TGCAGCGTTGTACATATCTATGGCTACACCTTC
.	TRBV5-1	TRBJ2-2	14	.	CASSLGQNTGELFF	TGCGCCAGCAGCTTGGGACAGAACACCGGGGAGCTGTTTTTT
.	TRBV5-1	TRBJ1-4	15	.	CASSLSLQGGEKLFF	TGCGCCAGCAGCTTGAGTTTACAGGGTGGGGAAAAACTGTTTTTT
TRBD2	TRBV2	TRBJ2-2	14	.	CASSVSGRIGELFF	TGTGCCAGCAGTGTTAGCGGGAGGATCGGGGAGCTGTTTTTT
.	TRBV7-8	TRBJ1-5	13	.	CASSLVRNQPQHF	TGTGCCAGCAGCTTAGTGAGGAATCAGCCCCAGCATTTT
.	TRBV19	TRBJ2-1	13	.	CASMGGNSNEQFF	TGTGCCAGTATGGGGGGAAACAGCAATGAGCAGTTCTTC
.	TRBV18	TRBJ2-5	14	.	CASSPPTSGEAQYF	TGTGCCAGCTCACCACCGACTTCAGGAGAGGCCCAGTACTTC
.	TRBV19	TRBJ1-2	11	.	CASSKGAGYTF	TGTGCCAGTAGTAAGGGAGCTGGCTACACCTTC
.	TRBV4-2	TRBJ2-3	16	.	CASSQDQRPITDTQYF	TGTGCCAGCAGCCAAGATCAGCGACCAATCACAGATACGCAGTATTTT
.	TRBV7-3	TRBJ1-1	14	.	CASSFQSGVTEAFF	TGTGCCAGCAGCTTTCAATCAGGGGTCACTGAAGCTTTCTTT
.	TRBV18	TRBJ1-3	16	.	CASSPPKIQRGYTIYF	TGTGCCAGCTCACCACCGAAGATACAGCGAGGTTACACCATATATTTT
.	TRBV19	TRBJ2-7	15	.	CASRLRDLGTYEQYF	TGTGCCAGTAGACTCCGGGACCTGGGCACCTACGAGCAGTACTTC